The TCR beta chain under discussion was sequenced for a study of cytomegalovirus exposure and HLA in healthy donors. PCR was performed using 60 Vbeta and 13 Jbeta primers. The repertoire was sequenced with immunoSEQ multiplex PCR; TCRdb's copy has only in-frame clones and lacks some. Of approximately 100,000 clones detected, 85% appear once; the ten largest clones hold around 3.9%. On this clone itself: Its target is not known.

Points from the study as a whole: Most of the TCR beta V segments (in an earlier analysis) were productive either about 87% or about 30% of the time.

Sequencing was done on a sample of PBMCs. The receptor comes from a man in his thirties or forties in good health and CMV-seronegative.

The DNA for the CDR3 is TGTGCCTGGAGTGTAGAGGGGGCTGCCACAGATACGCAGTATTTT. Its protein is CAWSVEGAATDTQYF. The chain is built from TRBV30 and TRBJ2-3; 7 bases agree with TRBD1. Germline CDR1 is GTSNPN and CDR2 is SVGIG (reference sequence). The junction had 5 bases not matched to a gene; V was cut back by 0 bases and J by 2 bases. The CDR3 consists of 15 residues.